The rows below give T cell receptor beta chains drawn from one sample of a study of beta chain features in type 1 diabetes. Data came from immunoSEQ multiplex PCR; TCRdb stores just in-frame clones and leaves some out. Among 300,000 or so clones listed, 7% to 10% were seen once. Sequencing was done on a sample of central memory CD4+ T cells from blood. All receptors derive from a man aged 25-40 years with type 1 diabetes. Both conserved end residues are part of each CDR3.

V gene: TRBV7-2
J gene: TRBJ2-3
CDR3 protein: CASSPRTSLDTQYF

V gene: TRBV7-2
J gene: TRBJ1-4
CDR3 protein: CASRGTGSKGEKLFF

V gene: TRBV7-2
J gene: TRBJ2-4
CDR3 protein: CASSQDRVGNIQYF

V gene: TRBV15
J gene: TRBJ1-1
CDR3 protein: CATSIQVDTEAFF

V gene: TRBV4-1
J gene: TRBJ2-3
CDR3 protein: CASSLGGRGDTQYF

V gene: TRBV18
J gene: TRBJ2-5
CDR3 protein: CASSLGAQETQYF

V gene: TRBV6-1
J gene: TRBJ2-1
CDR3 protein: CASSGVRRGPYNEQFF

V gene: TRBV29-1
J gene: TRBJ2-5
CDR3 protein: CSVTTSADATQYF

V gene: TRBV30
J gene: TRBJ2-5
CDR3 protein: CAWGNGLAGGAETQYF

V gene: TRBV7-8
J gene: TRBJ2-5
CDR3 protein: CASRRGIQETQYF

V gene: TRBV10-3
J gene: TRBJ1-1
CDR3 protein: CAISEELTGATEAFF

V gene: TRBV10-3
J gene: TRBJ2-5
CDR3 protein: CAIARDRGEETQYF

V gene: TRBV4-3
J gene: TRBJ2-1
CDR3 protein: CASSQGLERGSSYNEQFF

V gene: TRBV2
J gene: TRBJ2-3
CDR3 protein: CASSEIRDTQYF

V gene: TRBV28
J gene: TRBJ2-1
CDR3 protein: CASGSGQLRNEQFF

V gene: TRBV7-9
J gene: TRBJ2-5
CDR3 protein: CASSLNGRGETQYF

V gene: TRBV4-1
J gene: TRBJ1-6
CDR3 protein: CASSQEHRVGNSPLHF

V gene: TRBV29-1
J gene: TRBJ2-7
CDR3 protein: CSVEWAGGNNSYEQYF

V gene: TRBV7-2
J gene: TRBJ2-5
CDR3 protein: CASSFLTSGETQYF

V gene: TRBV19
J gene: TRBJ2-7
CDR3 protein: CASSIGAYKEQYF

V gene: TRBV30
J gene: TRBJ2-2
CDR3 protein: CAWSDPGLADGELFF

V gene: TRBV6-1
J gene: TRBJ1-1
CDR3 protein: CASSAKVGTEAFF

V gene: TRBV19
J gene: TRBJ1-2
CDR3 protein: CASRNRGSYTF

V gene: TRBV9
J gene: TRBJ1-3
CDR3 protein: CASSVRDREAGNTIYF

V gene: TRBV6-6
J gene: TRBJ2-1
CDR3 protein: CASKSNEQFF

V gene: TRBV6-5
J gene: TRBJ2-1
CDR3 protein: CASSYSYSQGNEQFF

V gene: TRBV5-1
J gene: TRBJ2-7
CDR3 protein: CASSLDKASYEQYF

V gene: TRBV28
J gene: TRBJ1-2
CDR3 protein: CASSRGHGYTF

V gene: TRBV28
J gene: TRBJ1-1
CDR3 protein: CASSTPSRLNTEAFF

V gene: TRBV5-6
J gene: TRBJ1-4
CDR3 protein: CASSYIRGQDEKLFF

V gene: TRBV25-1
J gene: TRBJ2-6
CDR3 protein: CASDGTGLTGANVLTF

V gene: TRBV7-9
J gene: TRBJ2-3
CDR3 protein: CASSLRVGYTDTQYF

V gene: TRBV18
J gene: TRBJ2-7
CDR3 protein: CASSPQGAGNEQYF

V gene: TRBV23-1
J gene: TRBJ1-2
CDR3 protein: CASSRRGGWYGYTF

V gene: TRBV20-1
J gene: TRBJ2-5
CDR3 protein: CSGGTEETQYF